This T cell receptor (beta chain) was recorded in a study of T cell changes during pregnancy in multiple sclerosis. There are 15 residues in the CDR3. The germline V gene encodes CDR1 MGHRA and CDR2 YSYEKL. Trimming removed 0 bases at V and 4 bases at J, with 12 bases between. Profiling relied on immunoSEQ multiplex PCR, and the TCRdb table lists in-frame clones only, not all of them. The data show some 59,000 clones, with roughly 88% seen just once and approximately 1.2% held by the top ten. This chain connects TRBV4-1 to TRBJ2-5, with unresolved D. The receptor's source is a female donor with multiple sclerosis, enrolled in a pregnancy study. The sequences come from peripheral blood, collected in the second trimester of pregnancy. This chain's CDR3 is CASSQEGRRGETQYF. In DNA, the CDR3 is TGCGCCAGCAGCCAAGAAGGCCGACGAGGAGAGACCCAGTACTTC.